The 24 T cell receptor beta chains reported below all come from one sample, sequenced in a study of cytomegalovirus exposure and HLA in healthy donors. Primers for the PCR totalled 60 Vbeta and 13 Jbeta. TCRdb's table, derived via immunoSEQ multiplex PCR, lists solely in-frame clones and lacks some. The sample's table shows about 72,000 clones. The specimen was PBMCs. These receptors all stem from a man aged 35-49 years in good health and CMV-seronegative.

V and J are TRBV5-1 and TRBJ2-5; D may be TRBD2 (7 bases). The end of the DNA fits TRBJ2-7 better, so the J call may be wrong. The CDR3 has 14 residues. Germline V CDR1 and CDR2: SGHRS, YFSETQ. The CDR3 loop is CASSRGGGAYEQYF. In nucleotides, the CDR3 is TGCGCCAGCAGCAGGGGGGGAGGAGCCTACGAGCAGTACTTC.

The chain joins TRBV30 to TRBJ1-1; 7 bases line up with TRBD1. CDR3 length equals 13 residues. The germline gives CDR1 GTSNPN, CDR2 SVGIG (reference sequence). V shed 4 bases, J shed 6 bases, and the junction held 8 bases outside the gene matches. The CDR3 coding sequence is TGTGCCTGGAACCAGGGGGGTCGTCCTGAAGCTTTCTTT. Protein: CAWNQGGRPEAFF.

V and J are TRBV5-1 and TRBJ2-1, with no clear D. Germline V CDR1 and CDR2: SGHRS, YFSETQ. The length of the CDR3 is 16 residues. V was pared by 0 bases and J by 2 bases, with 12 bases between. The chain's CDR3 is CASSLGAQRAYNEQFF. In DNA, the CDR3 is TGCGCCAGCAGCTTGGGGGCACAGAGAGCCTACAATGAGCAGTTCTTC.

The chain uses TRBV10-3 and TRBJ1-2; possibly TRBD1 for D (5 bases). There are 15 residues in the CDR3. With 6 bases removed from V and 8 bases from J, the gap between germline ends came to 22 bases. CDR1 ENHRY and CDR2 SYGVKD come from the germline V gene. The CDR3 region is CAISEKGGDGDGYTF. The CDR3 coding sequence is TGTGCCATCAGCGAGAAGGGAGGGGACGGGGACGGCTACACCTTC.

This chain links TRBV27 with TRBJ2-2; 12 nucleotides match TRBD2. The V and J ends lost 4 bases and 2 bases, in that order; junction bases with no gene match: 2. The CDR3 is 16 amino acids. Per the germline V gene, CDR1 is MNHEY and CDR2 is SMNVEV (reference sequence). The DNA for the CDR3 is TGTGCCAGCAGTTCGACTAGCGGGGGAAACACCGGGGAGCTGTTTTTT. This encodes CASSSTSGGNTGELFF.

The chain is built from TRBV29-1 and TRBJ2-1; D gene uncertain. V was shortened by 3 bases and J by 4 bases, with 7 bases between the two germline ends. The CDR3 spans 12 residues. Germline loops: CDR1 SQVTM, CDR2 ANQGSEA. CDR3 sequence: CSVDSRYNEQFF. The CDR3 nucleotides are TGCAGCGTTGACTCCAGATACAATGAGCAGTTCTTC.

CDR3 DNA sequence: TGTGCCAGCAGCTTGCGACAGGGGGACACCGGGGAGCTGTTTTTT. Translated: CASSLRQGDTGELFF. The chain employs TRBV7-6 and TRBJ2-2, with 9 positions matching TRBD1. This CDR3 is 15 amino acids long. Germline V gene lookup returns CDR1 SGHVS and CDR2 FNYEAQ. With V trimmed by 3 bases and J by 3 bases, 2 bases remained unmatched.

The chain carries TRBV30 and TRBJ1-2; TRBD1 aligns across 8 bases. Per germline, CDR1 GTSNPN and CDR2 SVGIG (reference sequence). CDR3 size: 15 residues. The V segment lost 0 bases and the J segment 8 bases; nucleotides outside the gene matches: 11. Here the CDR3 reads CAWSVPDRGSRGYTF. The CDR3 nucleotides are TGTGCCTGGAGTGTACCTGACAGGGGAAGCCGAGGCTACACCTTC.

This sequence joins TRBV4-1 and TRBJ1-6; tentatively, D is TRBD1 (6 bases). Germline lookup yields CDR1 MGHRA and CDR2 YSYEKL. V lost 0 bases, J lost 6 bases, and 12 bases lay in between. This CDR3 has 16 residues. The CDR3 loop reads CASSQEGGPGNSPLHF. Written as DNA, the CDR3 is TGCGCCAGCAGCCAAGAGGGGGGGCCGGGTAATTCACCCCTCCACTTT.

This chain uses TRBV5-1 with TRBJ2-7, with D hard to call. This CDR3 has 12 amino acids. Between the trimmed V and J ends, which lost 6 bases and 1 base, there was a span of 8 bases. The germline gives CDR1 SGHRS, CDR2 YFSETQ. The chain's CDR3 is CASTSGSYEQYF. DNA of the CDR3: TGCGCCAGCACCAGTGGTTCCTACGAGCAGTACTTC.

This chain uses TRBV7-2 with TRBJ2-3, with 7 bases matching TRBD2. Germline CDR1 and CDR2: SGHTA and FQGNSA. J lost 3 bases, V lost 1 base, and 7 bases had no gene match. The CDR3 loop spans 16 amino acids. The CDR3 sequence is CASSLGERGGTDTQYF. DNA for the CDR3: TGTGCCAGCAGCTTAGGGGAGCGGGGAGGTACAGATACGCAGTATTTT.

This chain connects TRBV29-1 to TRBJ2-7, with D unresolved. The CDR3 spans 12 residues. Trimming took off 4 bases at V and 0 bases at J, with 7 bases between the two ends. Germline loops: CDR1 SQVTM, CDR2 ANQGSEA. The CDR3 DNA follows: TGCAGCGTTGGAAGGAGCTCCTACGAGCAGTACTTC. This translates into CSVGRSSYEQYF.

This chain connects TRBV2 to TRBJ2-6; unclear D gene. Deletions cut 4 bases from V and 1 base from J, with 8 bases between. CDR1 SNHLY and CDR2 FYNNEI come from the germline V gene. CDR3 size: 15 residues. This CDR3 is CASSARVSGANVLTF. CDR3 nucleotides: TGTGCCAGCAGTGCTCGAGTTTCTGGGGCCAACGTCCTGACTTTC.

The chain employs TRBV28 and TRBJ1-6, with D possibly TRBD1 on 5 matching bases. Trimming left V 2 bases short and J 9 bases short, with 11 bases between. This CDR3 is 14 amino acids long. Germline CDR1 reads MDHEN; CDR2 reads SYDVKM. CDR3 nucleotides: TGTGCCAGCAGTTTACTGGCAGGGCGTTCACCCCTCCACTTT. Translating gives CASSLLAGRSPLHF.

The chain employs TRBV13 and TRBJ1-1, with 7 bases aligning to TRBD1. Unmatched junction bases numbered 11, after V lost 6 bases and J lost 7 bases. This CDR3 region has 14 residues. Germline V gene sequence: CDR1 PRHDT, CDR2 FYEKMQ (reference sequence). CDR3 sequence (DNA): TGTGCCAGCAGTCGAGACAGGGCCGTTCGTGAAGCTTTCTTT. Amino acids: CASSRDRAVREAFF. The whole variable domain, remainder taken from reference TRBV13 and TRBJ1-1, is AAGVIQSPRHLIKEKRETATLKCYPIPRHDTVYWYQQGPGQDPQFLISFYEKMQSDKGSIPDRFSAQQFSDYHSELNMSSLELGDSALYFCASSRDRAVREAFFGQGTRLTVV.

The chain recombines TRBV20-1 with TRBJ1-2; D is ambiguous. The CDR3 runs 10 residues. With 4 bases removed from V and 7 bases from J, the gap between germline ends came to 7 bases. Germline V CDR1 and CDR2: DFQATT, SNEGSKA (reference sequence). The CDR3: CSATRSGYTF. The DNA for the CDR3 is TGCAGTGCTACCAGATCTGGCTACACCTTC.

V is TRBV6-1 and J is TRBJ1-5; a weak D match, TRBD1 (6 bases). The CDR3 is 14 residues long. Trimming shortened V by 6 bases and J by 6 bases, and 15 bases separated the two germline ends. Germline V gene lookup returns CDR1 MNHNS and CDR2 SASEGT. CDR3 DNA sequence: TGTGCCAGCAGAACACAGGGCTGGGGTCAGCCCCAGCATTTT. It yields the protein CASRTQGWGQPQHF.

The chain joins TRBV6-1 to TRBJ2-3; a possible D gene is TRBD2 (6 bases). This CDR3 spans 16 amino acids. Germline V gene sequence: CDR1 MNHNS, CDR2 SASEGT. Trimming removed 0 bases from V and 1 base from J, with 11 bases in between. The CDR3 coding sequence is TGTGCCAGCAGTGAAGCGCGGGGAAGGGGCACAGATACGCAGTATTTT. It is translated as CASSEARGRGTDTQYF.

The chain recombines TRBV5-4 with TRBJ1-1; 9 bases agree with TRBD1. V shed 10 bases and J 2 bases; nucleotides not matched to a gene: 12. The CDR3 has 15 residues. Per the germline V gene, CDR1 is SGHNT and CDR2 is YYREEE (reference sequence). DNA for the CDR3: TGTGCCTCCATGAGGGGGGACAGGGTTAACACTGAAGCTTTCTTT. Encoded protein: CASMRGDRVNTEAFF.

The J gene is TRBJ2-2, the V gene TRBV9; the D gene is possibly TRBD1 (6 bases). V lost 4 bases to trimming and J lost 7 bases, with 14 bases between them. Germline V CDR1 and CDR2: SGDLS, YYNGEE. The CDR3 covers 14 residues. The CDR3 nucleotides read TGTGCCAGCAGCCCCACAGGGATCCACGGGGAGCTGTTTTTT. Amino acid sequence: CASSPTGIHGELFF.

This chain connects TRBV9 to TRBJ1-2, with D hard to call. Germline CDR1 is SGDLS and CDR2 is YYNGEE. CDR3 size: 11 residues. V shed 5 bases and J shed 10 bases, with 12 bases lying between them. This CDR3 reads CASSDQVDYTF. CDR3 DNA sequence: TGTGCCAGCAGTGATCAGGTAGACTACACCTTC.

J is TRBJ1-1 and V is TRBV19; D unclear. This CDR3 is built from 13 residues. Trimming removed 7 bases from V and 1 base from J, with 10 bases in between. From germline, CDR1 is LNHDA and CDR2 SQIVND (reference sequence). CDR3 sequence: CASINSPNTEAFF. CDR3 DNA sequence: TGTGCCAGTATCAACAGCCCGAACACTGAAGCTTTCTTT.

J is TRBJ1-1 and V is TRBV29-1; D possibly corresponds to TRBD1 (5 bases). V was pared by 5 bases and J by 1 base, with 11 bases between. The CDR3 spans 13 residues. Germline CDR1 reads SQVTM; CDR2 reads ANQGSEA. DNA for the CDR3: TGCAGCGTTAAGCACCAGGGGAACACTGAAGCTTTCTTT. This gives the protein CSVKHQGNTEAFF.

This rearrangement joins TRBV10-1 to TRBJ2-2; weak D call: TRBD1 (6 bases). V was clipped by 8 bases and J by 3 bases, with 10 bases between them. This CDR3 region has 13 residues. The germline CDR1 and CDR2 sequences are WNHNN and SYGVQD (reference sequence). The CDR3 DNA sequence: TGCGCCAGCCGGCAGGGGTACACCGGGGAGCTGTTTTTT. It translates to CASRQGYTGELFF.